Following are 7 T cell receptor beta chains from one sample sequenced in a study of blood T cell repertoires in COVID-19. Sequencing used immunoSEQ multiplex PCR; TCRdb keeps in-frame clones, though not all of them. The repertoire holds roughly 150,000 clones, with 70% to 90% as singletons. Sequenced input: peripheral blood. The receptors shown here come from a human donor in a cohort sampled during active COVID-19.

V gene TRBV27 combines with J gene TRBJ2-7; D possibly corresponds to TRBD1 (7 bases). The CDR3 has 15 residues. Trimming left V 6 bases short and J 6 bases short, with 21 bases between. CDR1 and CDR2 (germline): MNHEY, SMNVEV (reference sequence). In DNA form, the CDR3 reads TGTGCCAGCAGCTTTAGTGGGACAGTGGGAGGCGAGCAGTACTTC. Encoded protein: CASSFSGTVGGEQYF.

The chain carries TRBV29-1 and TRBJ1-2; TRBD1 is a possible D gene (5 bases). This CDR3 contains 11 residues. Germline CDR1 reads SQVTM; CDR2 reads ANQGSEA. Trimming stripped 7 bases from V and 4 bases from J, with 10 bases between. CDR3 bases: TGCAGCGCCGACAGATCCTATGGCTACACCTTC. Translated, it gives CSADRSYGYTF. Drawing the rest from reference TRBV29-1 and TRBJ1-2, the complete variable domain is SAVISQKPSRDICQRGTSLTIQCQVDSQVTMMFWYRQQPGQSLTLIATANQGSEATYESGFVIDKFPISRPNLTFSTLTVSNMSPEDSSIYLCSADRSYGYTFGSGTRLTVV.

The chain joins TRBV2 to TRBJ2-2, with 8 positions matching TRBD1. There are 14 residues in the CDR3. The germline V gene has CDR1 SNHLY and CDR2 FYNNEI. V was clipped by 6 bases and J by 1 base; unmatched bases: 1. The CDR3 spells CASSGTGNTGELFF. In DNA, the CDR3 is TGTGCCAGCAGCGGGACAGGGAACACCGGGGAGCTGTTTTTT.

The rearrangement links TRBV5-5 to TRBJ1-1; tentative D call: TRBD1 (6 bases). This CDR3 is built from 13 residues. Trimming removed 4 bases at V and 7 bases at J, with 14 bases between. CDR1 is SGHKS, CDR2 YYEKEE, per germline (reference sequence). CDR3 residues: CASSQQGHIEAFF. The CDR3 DNA follows: TGTGCCAGCAGCCAACAGGGACACATTGAAGCTTTCTTT.

The chain carries TRBV15 and TRBJ2-7; 8 bases are a match to TRBD1. CDR3 length: 13 residues. The V gene end was trimmed by 4 bases and the J gene end by 7 bases; junction bases not matched to a gene: 6. In germline, CDR1 is LNHNV, CDR2 YYDKDF (reference sequence). The CDR3 nucleotides read TGTGCCACCAGCACGGGACAGGTACGGGAGCAGTACTTC. This sequence encodes CATSTGQVREQYF.

The rearrangement uses TRBV11-3 and TRBJ2-5, with D perhaps TRBD2 (7 bases). The CDR3 has 15 amino acids. V lost 5 bases and J lost 5, with 18 bases in between. Germline CDR1 reads SGHNT; CDR2 reads YENEEA. CDR3 amino acids: CASSPGGAGRETQYF. The CDR3 coding sequence is TGTGCCAGCAGCCCTGGGGGGGCTGGTAGGGAGACCCAGTACTTC.

The chain uses TRBV5-3 and TRBJ2-1, with D possibly TRBD2 on 6 matching bases. Being an ORF, TRBV5-3 has a function that is uncertain. V was pared by 3 bases and J by 5 bases, with 15 bases between. This CDR3 is 15 amino acids long. The CDR3 nucleotides are TGTGCCAGAAGCTGGGAGGTGAATAGCGACAATGAGCAGTTCTTC. As protein: CARSWEVNSDNEQFF.